This TCR beta chain appears in the sequencing data of a study of blood T cell repertoires in COVID-19. Study-level background: Samples came from the United States, Italy and Spain, spanning acute and convalescent COVID-19. The cDNA or gDNA used as material had been derived from T cells, B-cell-depleted T cells, or PBMCs.

The CDR3 runs 15 residues. After removal of 4 bases from V and 6 bases from J, the junction contained 10 bases not matched to a gene. Looked up from germline, CDR1 is LGHDT and CDR2 is YNNKEL (reference sequence). Only in-frame clones appear in the TCRdb table, and some are missing; sequencing was by immunoSEQ multiplex PCR. The table has tens of thousands of clones, about nine tenths seen once; the top ten hold around 26%. The chain employs TRBV3-1 (or the pseudogene TRBV3-2) and TRBJ1-1; 8 nucleotides agree with TRBD1. Input material: peripheral blood. The origin of this receptor is a man aged 50 or older with active or convalescent COVID-19. This CDR3 is CASSPSSQGVPEAFF. The CDR3 nucleotides are TGTGCCAGCAGCCCATCCTCACAGGGGGTCCCTGAAGCTTTCTTT.